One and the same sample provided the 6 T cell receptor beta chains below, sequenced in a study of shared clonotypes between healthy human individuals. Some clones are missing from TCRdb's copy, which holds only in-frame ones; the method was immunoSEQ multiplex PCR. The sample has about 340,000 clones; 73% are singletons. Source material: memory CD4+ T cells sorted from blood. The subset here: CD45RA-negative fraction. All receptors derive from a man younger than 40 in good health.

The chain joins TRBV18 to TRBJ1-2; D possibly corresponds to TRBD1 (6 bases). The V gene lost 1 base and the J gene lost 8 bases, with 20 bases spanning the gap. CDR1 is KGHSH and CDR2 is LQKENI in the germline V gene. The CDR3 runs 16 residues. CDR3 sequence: CASSPLSGGEIGGYTF. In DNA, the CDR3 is TGTGCCAGCTCACCACTTTCGGGGGGCGAGATTGGCGGCTACACCTTC.

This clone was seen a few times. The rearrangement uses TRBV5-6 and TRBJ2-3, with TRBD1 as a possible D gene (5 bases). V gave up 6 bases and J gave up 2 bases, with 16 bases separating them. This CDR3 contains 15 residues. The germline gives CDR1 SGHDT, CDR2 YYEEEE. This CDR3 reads CASTTRGGTTDTQYF. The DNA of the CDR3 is TGTGCCAGCACCACAAGGGGTGGTACCACAGATACGCAGTATTTT. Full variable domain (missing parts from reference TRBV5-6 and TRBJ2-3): DAGVTQSPTHLIKTRGQQVTLRCSPKSGHDTVSWYQQALGQGPQFIFQYYEEEERQRGNFPDRFSGHQFPNYSSELNVNALLLGDSALYLCASTTRGGTTDTQYFGPGTRLTVL.

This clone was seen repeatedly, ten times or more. This chain's CDR3 is CASSPTPYEQYF. CDR3 nucleotide sequence: TGTGCCAGCAGTCCCACCCCCTACGAGCAGTACTTC. The chain recombines TRBV28 with TRBJ2-7, with D unresolved. The V gene's germline CDR1 is MDHEN and CDR2 SYDVKM. This CDR3 has 12 amino acids. The V end was cut by 5 bases, the J end by 2 bases, with 7 bases between.

The CDR3: CASRTLTYNEQFF. CDR3 sequence (DNA): TGCGCCAGCAGGACACTGACTTACAATGAGCAGTTCTTC. The rearrangement uses TRBV5-1 and TRBJ2-1; D gene unclear. This CDR3 region has 13 residues. V was clipped by 5 bases and J by 4 bases, with 10 bases between them. Germline V gives CDR1 SGHRS, CDR2 YFSETQ.

CDR3 residues: CASSPLNLQGLSTLISGNTIYF. In DNA form, the CDR3 reads TGTGCCAGCTCACCGCTGAACCTACAGGGCCTCTCCACCCTCATCTCTGGAAACACCATATATTTT. The rearrangement links TRBV18 to TRBJ1-3; D is possibly TRBD1 (6 bases). The CDR3 is made up of 22 amino acids. Germline-derived CDR1 and CDR2 are KGHSH and LQKENI. Trimming left V 3 bases short and J 0 bases short, with 30 bases between.

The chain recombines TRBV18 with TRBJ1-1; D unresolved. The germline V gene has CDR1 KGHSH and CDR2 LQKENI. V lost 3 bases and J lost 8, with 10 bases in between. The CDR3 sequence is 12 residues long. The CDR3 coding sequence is TGTGCCAGCTCACCGGGTGGTAGAGAAGCTTTCTTT. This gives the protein CASSPGGREAFF. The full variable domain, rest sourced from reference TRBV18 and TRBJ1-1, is NAGVMQNPRHLVRRRGQEARLRCSPMKGHSHVYWYRQLPEEGLKFMVYLQKENIIDESGMPKERFSAEFPKEGPSILRIQQVVRGDSAAYFCASSPGGREAFFGQGTRLTVV.